This TCR beta chain is from a study of blood T cell repertoires in COVID-19. Looking at the study overall: Spain, Italy and the United States supplied samples that represented acute and convalescent COVID-19.

Trimming removed 6 bases from V and 5 bases from J, with 13 bases in between. The length of the CDR3 is 14 residues. The V gene's germline CDR1 is SGHTA and CDR2 FQGNSA. Assay: immunoSEQ multiplex PCR; the TCRdb copy retains only in-frame clones and omits some. The sample carries over 150,000 clones, about 86% recorded once. The clonotype was recovered from a man aged 50 or older with active or convalescent COVID-19. The V call is TRBV7-2, the J call TRBJ1-4; TRBD1 is a possible D gene (5 bases). Sequencing was done on a sample of peripheral blood. CDR3 sequence reads: CASSVDSFNEKLFF. The CDR3 bases are TGTGCCAGCAGTGTAGACAGTTTCAATGAAAAACTGTTTTTT.